This TCR beta chain appears in the sequencing data of a study of early T cells in non-severe SARS-CoV-2 infection. In the study overall: Whole-blood bulk RNA, unsorted, was sequenced, and chains were unpaired. Overall study findings and caveats: Using VDJdb, the matching emphasized anti-spike CD8 responses while missing private and CD4 specificities.

Per germline, CDR1 SNHLY and CDR2 FYNNEI. This CDR3 spans 13 amino acids. The TCR library protocol attached unique molecular identifiers to the individual cDNA molecules. TCRdb re-called the 5' RACE reads through MiXCR, storing one row per CDR3 protein. The data hold just over 95,000 distinct CDR3 sequences, with 11% observed a single time. Concerning this clonotype: Its matching antigen is unknown. This clone may be a read error of a much larger clone one base away.

This clonotype was obtained from an adult who was a healthcare worker with PCR-confirmed SARS-CoV-2 infection or an uninfected control (not recorded which). This chain links TRBV2 with TRBJ2-7; 7 bases line up with TRBD2. Sequencing used whole blood. CDR3 in DNA: TGTGTCAGCAGAAGAGCGGGACCTGCCGGGCAGTACTTC. As protein: CVSRRAGPAGQYF.